One and the same sample provided the 6 T cell receptor beta chains below, sequenced in a study of cytotoxic CD8 clonotypes in ibrutinib-treated CLL. TCRdb keeps only in-frame clones here, not all; method: immunoSEQ multiplex PCR. Among about 270,000 clones listed, approximately 79% were seen once. The sample in question was PBMCs, obtained at disease progression, from a patient treated with ibrutinib. These receptors were taken from a human donor with chronic lymphocytic leukemia.

This clone was seen more than once but under ten times. V gene TRBV19 combines with J gene TRBJ1-5, with 8 positions matching TRBD1. Germline V lookup: CDR1 LNHDA, CDR2 SQIVND (reference sequence). The V segment lost 6 bases and the J segment 4 bases; nucleotides outside the gene matches: 5. This CDR3 spans 14 amino acids. This CDR3 is CASRGQGKNQPQHF. CDR3 nucleotide sequence: TGTGCCAGTAGAGGACAGGGAAAGAATCAGCCCCAGCATTTT.

This chain joins TRBV27 and TRBJ1-2; D is possibly TRBD1 (6 bases). CDR1 and CDR2 (germline): MNHEY, SMNVEV (reference sequence). The CDR3 consists of 16 residues. Trimming left V 1 base short and J 6 bases short, with 18 bases between. CDR3 DNA: TGTGCCAGCAGTTTATACCCGGGCGAAGGGGGGAATGGCTACACCTTC. It codes for CASSLYPGEGGNGYTF.

Concerning this clone itself: Germline is not matched at one junction end, which may reflect a read error. The rearrangement uses TRBV19 and TRBJ2-5; 8 bases match TRBD2. CDR3 length equals 16 residues. Looked up from germline, CDR1 is LNHDA and CDR2 is SQIVND (reference sequence). As DNA, the CDR3 is TGTGCCAGTAGTATAGGAGGTGGCGGGAGGCGAGAGATCCAGTACTTC. This translates into CASSIGGGGRREIQYF.

The chain uses TRBV28 and TRBJ2-2, with unresolved D. V lost 6 bases, J lost 6 bases, and 20 bases lay in between. The CDR3 has 16 residues. Germline V gene lookup returns CDR1 MDHEN and CDR2 SYDVKM. CDR3 DNA: TGTGCCAGCAGCCCCCAGTCTATTATAACCCCCGGGGAGCTGTTTTTT. Encoded protein: CASSPQSIITPGELFF.

The V call is TRBV5-1, the J call TRBJ1-2; 8 bases are shared with TRBD1. Germline lookup yields CDR1 SGHRS and CDR2 YFSETQ. V trimming: 4 bases; J trimming: 6 bases; junction bases outside the gene matches: 8. CDR3 size: 14 residues. The DNA for the CDR3 is TGCGCCAGCAGCGGTAGGACAGGGAAGGATGGCTACACCTTC. This encodes CASSGRTGKDGYTF.

This clone is a singleton in its sample. J is TRBJ2-2 and V is TRBV5-1; the D is unclear. The CDR3 loop spans 13 amino acids. Trimming removed 0 bases at V and 5 bases at J, with 5 bases between. Germline values: CDR1 SGHRS, CDR2 YFSETQ. CDR3 nucleotide sequence: TGCGCCAGCAGCTTGGGCAGAACCGGGGAGCTGTTTTTT. Translation gives CASSLGRTGELFF. Using reference TRBV5-1 and TRBJ2-2 for the parts outside the CDR3, the full variable domain is KAGVTQTPRYLIKTRGQQVTLSCSPISGHRSVSWYQQTPGQGLQFLFEYFSETQRNKGNFPGRFSGRQFSNSRSEMNVSTLELGDSALYLCASSLGRTGELFFGEGSRLTVL.